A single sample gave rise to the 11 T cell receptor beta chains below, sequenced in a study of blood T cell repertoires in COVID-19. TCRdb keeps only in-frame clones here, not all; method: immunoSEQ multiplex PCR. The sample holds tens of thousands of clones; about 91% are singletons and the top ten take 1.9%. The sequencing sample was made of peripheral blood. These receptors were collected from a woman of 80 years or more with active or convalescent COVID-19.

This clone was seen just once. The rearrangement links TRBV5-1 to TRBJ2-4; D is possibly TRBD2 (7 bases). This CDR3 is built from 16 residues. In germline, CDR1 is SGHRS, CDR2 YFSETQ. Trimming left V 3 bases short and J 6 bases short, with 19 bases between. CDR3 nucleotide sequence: TGCGCCAGCAGCTCCCGAGGGGGGGTCTCGGGAAACATTCAGTACTTC. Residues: CASSSRGGVSGNIQYF.

Here the CDR3 DNA reads TGTGCCACTGACAGGGGAGGACAGCCCCAGCATTTT. Its translation is CATDRGGQPQHF. The V gene is TRBV3-1 (or the pseudogene TRBV3-2), the J gene TRBJ1-5, with 8 bases lining up with TRBD1. V lost 10 bases to trimming and J lost 7 bases; unmatched junction nucleotides: 6. CDR1 LGHDT and CDR2 YNNKEL come from the germline V gene (reference sequence). This CDR3 comprises 12 residues.

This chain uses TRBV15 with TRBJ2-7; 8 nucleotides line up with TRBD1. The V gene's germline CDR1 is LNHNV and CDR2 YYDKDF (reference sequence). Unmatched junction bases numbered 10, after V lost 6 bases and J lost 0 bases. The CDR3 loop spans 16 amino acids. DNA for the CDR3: TGTGCCACCAGGGAAACCGGGACAGGAAGCTCCTACGAGCAGTACTTC. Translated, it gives CATRETGTGSSYEQYF.

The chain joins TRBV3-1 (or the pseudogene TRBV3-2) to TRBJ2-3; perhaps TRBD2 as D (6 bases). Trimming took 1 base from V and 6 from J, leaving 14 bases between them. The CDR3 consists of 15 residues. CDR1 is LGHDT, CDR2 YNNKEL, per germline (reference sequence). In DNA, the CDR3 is TGTGCCAGCAGCCAAGCCACGACTAGTTTCGATACGCAGTATTTT. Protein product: CASSQATTSFDTQYF.

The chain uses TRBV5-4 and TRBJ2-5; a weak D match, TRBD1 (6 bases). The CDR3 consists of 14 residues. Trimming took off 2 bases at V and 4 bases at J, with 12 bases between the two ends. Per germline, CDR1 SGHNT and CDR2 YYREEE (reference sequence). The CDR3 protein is CASSLHRAPETQYF. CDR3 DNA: TGTGCCAGCAGCTTACACAGGGCCCCAGAGACCCAGTACTTC.

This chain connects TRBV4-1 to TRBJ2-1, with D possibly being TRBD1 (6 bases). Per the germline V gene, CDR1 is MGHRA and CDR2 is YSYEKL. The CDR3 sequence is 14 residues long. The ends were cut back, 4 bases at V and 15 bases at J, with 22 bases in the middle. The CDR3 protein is CASSLSTKTGFLFF. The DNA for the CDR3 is TGCGCCAGCAGCCTATCTACCAAAACAGGGTTTCTGTTCTTC.

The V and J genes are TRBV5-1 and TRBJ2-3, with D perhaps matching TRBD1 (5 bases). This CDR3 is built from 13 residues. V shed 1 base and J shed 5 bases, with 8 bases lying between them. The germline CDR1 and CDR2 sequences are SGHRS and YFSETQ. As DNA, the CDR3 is TGCGCCAGCAGCTTGCAGGGTGGAGATACGCAGTATTTT. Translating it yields CASSLQGGDTQYF.

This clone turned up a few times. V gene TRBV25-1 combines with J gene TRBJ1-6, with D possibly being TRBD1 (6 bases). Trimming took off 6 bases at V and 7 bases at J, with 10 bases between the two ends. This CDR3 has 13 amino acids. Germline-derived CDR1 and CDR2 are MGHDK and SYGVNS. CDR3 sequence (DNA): TGTGCCAGCAGCCGGGACATCAATTCACCCCTCCACTTT. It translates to CASSRDINSPLHF. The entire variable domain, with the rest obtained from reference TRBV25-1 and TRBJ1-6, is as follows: EADIYQTPRYLVIGTGKKITLECSQTMGHDKMYWYQQDPGMELHLIHYSYGVNSTEKGDLSSESTVSRIRTEHFPLTLESARPSHTSQYLCASSRDINSPLHFGNGTRLTVT.

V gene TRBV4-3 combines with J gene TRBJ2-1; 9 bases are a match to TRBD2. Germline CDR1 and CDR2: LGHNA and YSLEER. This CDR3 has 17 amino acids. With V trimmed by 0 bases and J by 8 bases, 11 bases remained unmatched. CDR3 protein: CASSQELAVAGVYEQFF. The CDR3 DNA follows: TGCGCCAGCAGCCAAGAATTGGCGGTAGCGGGAGTCTATGAGCAGTTCTTC.

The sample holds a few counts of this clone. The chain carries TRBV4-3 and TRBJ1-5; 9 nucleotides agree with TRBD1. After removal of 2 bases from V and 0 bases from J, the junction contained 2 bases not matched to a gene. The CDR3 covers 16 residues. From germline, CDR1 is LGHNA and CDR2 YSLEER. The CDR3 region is CASSQWTGVSNQPQHF. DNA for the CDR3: TGCGCCAGCAGCCAATGGACAGGGGTTAGCAATCAGCCCCAGCATTTT.

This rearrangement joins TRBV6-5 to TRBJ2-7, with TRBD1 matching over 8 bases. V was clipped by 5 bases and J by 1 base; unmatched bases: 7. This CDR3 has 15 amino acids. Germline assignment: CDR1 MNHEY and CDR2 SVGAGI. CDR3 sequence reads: CASSRIGTGSYEQYF. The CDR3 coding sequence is TGTGCCAGCAGTCGTATAGGGACAGGTTCCTACGAGCAGTACTTC.